This T cell receptor (beta chain) was retrieved from a study of T cell responses to AZD1222 COVID-19 vaccine. The CDR3 spans 16 residues. The ends lost 5 bases at V and 1 base at J; junction bases unmatched: 6. Per germline, CDR1 MNHEY and CDR2 SMNVEV (reference sequence). Of note for this clone: Its antigen is unknown.

Some clones are missing from TCRdb's copy, which holds only in-frame ones; the method was immunoSEQ multiplex PCR. The sample lists around 100,000 clones, about nine tenths occurring once. Study-wide results and limits: At baseline, just 6 or 7 AZD1222 recipients tested seropositive.

This material consisted of peripheral blood, taken on day 0 of AZD1222 vaccination. The TCR comes from an adult in good health. The chain combines TRBV27 with TRBJ2-2, with 8 bases lining up with TRBD1. CDR3 amino acids: CASSVHRGMNTGELFF. The CDR3 nucleotides read TGTGCCAGCAGTGTTCACAGGGGGATGAACACCGGGGAGCTGTTTTTT.